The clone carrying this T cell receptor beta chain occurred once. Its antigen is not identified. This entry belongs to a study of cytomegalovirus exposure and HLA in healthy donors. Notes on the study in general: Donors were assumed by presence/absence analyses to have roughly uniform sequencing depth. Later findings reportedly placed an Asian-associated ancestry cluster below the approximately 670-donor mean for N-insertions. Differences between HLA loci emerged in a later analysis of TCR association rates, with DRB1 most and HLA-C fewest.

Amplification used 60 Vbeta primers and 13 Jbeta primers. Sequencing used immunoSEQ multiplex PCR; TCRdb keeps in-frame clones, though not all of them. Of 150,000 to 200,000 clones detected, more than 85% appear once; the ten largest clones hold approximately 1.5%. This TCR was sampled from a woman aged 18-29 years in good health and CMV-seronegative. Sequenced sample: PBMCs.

The CDR3 DNA reads as TGTGCCAGCAGCCGACAGGGCTCTGGAAACACCATATATTTT. Amino acid sequence: CASSRQGSGNTIYF. The rearrangement uses TRBV28 and TRBJ1-3; TRBD1 matches 7 bases. Germline values: CDR1 MDHEN, CDR2 SYDVKM. This CDR3 has 14 amino acids. Trimming removed 6 bases from V and 0 bases from J; junction bases left unmatched: 2.